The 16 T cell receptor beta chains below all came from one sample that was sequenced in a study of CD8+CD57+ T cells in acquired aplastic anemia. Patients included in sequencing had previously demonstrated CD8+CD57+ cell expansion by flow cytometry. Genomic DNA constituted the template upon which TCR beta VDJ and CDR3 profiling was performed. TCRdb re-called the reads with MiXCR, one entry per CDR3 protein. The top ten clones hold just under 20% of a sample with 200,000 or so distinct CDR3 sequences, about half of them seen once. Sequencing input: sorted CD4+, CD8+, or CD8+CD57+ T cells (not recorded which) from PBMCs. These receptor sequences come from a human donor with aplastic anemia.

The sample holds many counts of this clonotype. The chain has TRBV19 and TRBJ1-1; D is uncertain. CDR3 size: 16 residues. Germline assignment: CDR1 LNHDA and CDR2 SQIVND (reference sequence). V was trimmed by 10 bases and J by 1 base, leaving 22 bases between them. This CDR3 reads CATTPGLGATNTEAFF. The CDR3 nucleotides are TGTGCCACCACCCCGGGCCTGGGAGCTACGAACACTGAAGCTTTCTTT.

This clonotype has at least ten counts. In DNA, the CDR3 is TGTGCCAGCCAACGGGGGGCGGGGGGAGCCGGGGAGCTGTTTTTT. Its translation: CASQRGAGGAGELFF. This sequence joins TRBV12-3 or TRBV12-4 and TRBJ2-2; 8 bases match TRBD2. The junction had 11 bases not matched to a gene; V was cut back by 8 bases and J by 6 bases. The CDR3 is 15 amino acids.

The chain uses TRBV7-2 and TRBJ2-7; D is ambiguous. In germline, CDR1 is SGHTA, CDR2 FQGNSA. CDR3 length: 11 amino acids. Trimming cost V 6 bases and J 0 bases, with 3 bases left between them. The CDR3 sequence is CASSASYEQYF. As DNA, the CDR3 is TGTGCCAGCAGTGCCTCCTACGAGCAGTACTTC.

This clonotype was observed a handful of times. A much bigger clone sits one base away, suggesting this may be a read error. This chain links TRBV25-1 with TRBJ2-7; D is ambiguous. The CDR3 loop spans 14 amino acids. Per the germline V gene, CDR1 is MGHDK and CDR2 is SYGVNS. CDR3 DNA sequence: TGTGCCAGCAGTGAATTGGTCGATTCCTACGAGCAGTGCTTC. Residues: CASSELVDSYEQCF.

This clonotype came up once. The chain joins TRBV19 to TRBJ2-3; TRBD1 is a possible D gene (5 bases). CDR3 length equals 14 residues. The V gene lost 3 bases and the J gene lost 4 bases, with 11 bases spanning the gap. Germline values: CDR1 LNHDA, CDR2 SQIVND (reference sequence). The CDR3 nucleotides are TGTGCCAGTAGTATCTGGGCAGGGTCAGATACGCAGTATTTT. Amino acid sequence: CASSIWAGSDTQYF.

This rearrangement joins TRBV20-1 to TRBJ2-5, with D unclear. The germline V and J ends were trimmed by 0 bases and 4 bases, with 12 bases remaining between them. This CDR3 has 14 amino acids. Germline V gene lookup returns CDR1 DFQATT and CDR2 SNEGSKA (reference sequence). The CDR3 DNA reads TGCAGTGCTAGAGATCAGAGAGGTTCAGAGACCCAGTACTTC. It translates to CSARDQRGSETQYF.

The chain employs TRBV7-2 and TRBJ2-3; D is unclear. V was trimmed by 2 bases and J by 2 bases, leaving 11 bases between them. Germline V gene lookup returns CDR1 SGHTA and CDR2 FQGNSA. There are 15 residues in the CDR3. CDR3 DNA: TGTGCCAGCAGCTTAAACCGAATCGACACAGATACGCAGTATTTT. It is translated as CASSLNRIDTDTQYF.

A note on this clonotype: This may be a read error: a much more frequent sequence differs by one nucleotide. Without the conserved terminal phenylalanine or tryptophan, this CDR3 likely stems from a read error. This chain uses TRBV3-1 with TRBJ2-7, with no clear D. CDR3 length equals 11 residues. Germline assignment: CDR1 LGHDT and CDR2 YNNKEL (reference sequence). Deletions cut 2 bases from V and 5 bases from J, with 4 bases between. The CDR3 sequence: CASSQSDEQYS. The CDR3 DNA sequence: TGTGCCAGCAGCCAATCGGACGAGCAGTACTCC.

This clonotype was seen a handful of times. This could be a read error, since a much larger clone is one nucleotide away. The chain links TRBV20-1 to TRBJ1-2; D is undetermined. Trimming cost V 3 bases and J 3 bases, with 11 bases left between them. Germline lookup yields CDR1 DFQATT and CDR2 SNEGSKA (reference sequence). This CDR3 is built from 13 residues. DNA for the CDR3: TGCAGTGCTAGGGGCCGATGGGACTATGGCTACACCTTC. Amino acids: CSARGRWDYGYTF.

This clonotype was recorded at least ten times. CDR3 region: CASSRGGVSDEQYF. CDR3 DNA sequence: TGTGCCAGCAGCCGGGGGGGGGTAAGCGACGAGCAGTACTTC. This sequence joins TRBV11-2 and TRBJ2-7, with 8 bases fitting TRBD2. This CDR3 has 14 amino acids. V was clipped by 5 bases and J by 5 bases; unmatched bases: 8. Germline lookup yields CDR1 SGHAT and CDR2 FQNNGV.

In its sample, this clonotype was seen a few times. The CDR3 DNA sequence: TGTGCCAGCTCACCCAGGCAGGATCCGCGCGAGCAGTACTTC. It codes for CASSPRQDPREQYF. The rearrangement uses TRBV18 and TRBJ2-7; D not certain. Germline V lookup: CDR1 KGHSH, CDR2 LQKENI. This CDR3 has 14 amino acids. Trimming took 3 bases from V and 6 from J, leaving 15 bases between them.

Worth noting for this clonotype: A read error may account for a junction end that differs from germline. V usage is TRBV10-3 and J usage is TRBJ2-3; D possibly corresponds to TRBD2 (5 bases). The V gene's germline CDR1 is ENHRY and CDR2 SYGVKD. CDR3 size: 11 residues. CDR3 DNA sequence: TGTGCCAGCAGTGAAGAGGGCGTGCAGTATTTT. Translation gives CASSEEGVQYF.

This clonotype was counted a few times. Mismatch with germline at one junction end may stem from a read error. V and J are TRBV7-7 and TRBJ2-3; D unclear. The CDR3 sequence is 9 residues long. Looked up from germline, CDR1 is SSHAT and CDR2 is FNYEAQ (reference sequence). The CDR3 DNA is TGTGCTAGCACCGATACGCAGTATTTT. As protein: CASTDTQYF.

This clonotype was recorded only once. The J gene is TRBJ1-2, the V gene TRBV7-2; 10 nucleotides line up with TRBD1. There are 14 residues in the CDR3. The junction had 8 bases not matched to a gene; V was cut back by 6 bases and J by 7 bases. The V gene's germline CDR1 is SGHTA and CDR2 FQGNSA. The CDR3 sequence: CASRKRTGGGGYTF. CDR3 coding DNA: TGTGCCAGCAGAAAGAGGACAGGGGGGGGTGGCTACACCTTC.

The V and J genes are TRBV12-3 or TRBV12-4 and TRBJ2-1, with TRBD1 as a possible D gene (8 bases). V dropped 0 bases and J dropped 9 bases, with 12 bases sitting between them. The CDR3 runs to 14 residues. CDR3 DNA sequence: TGTGCCAGCAGTTTAGCGGGGGGGACAGGTGAGCAGTTCTTC. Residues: CASSLAGGTGEQFF.

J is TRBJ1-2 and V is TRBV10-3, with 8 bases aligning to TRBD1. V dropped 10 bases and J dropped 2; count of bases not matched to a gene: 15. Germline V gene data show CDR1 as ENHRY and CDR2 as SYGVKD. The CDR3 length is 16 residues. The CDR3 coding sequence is TGTGCCAGCAGGGCCTTGACAGGGGTCTCGAACTATGGCTACACCTTC. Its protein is CASRALTGVSNYGYTF.